Following are 24 T cell receptor beta chains from one sample sequenced in a study of beta chain features in type 1 diabetes. The sequenced template was cDNA made from the entire isolated RNA. Clones were sequenced by immunoSEQ multiplex PCR, and TCRdb holds only the in-frame ones, with some missing. There are 250,000 to 350,000 clones in the sample; around 13% occur only once, and 6.7% lies in the top ten. Input material: central memory CD4+ T cells from blood. These receptors were obtained from a man aged 25 to 40 in good health.

This clone has only a few counts. The chain employs TRBV11-2 and TRBJ2-7, with D possibly matching TRBD1 (6 bases). Germline assignment: CDR1 SGHAT and CDR2 FQNNGV. CDR3 length: 15 amino acids. V was clipped by 1 base and J by 2 bases, with 12 bases between them. CDR3 loop: CASSLGRQATYEQYF. CDR3 DNA: TGTGCCAGCAGCTTAGGACGACAGGCCACCTACGAGCAGTACTTC.

This sequence joins TRBV19 and TRBJ1-3, with no clear D. The CDR3 extends over 14 amino acids. V lost 3 bases, J lost 2 bases, and 8 bases lay in between. Germline CDR1 reads LNHDA; CDR2 reads SQIVND (reference sequence). The CDR3 bases are TGTGCCAGTAGTATCAAAGAAACTGGAAACACCATATATTTT. Encoded protein: CASSIKETGNTIYF.

This clone has only a few counts. The CDR3 nucleotides read TGTGCCAGTAGGGACAGCTTGAACACCGGGGAGCTGTTTTTT. It translates to CASRDSLNTGELFF. The rearrangement joins TRBV19 to TRBJ2-2; maybe TRBD1 (6 bases). The germline gives CDR1 LNHDA, CDR2 SQIVND (reference sequence). CDR3 size: 14 residues. Trimming stripped 6 bases from V and 1 base from J, with 9 bases between.

A few counts support this clone. The rearrangement links TRBV6-1 to TRBJ1-2; D not resolved. V dropped 8 bases and J dropped 0 bases, with 13 bases sitting between them. This CDR3 has 14 amino acids. The germline V gene encodes CDR1 MNHNS and CDR2 SASEGT. This chain's CDR3 is CASWMAQTNYGYTF. The CDR3 region has the DNA TGTGCCAGCTGGATGGCACAAACTAACTATGGCTACACCTTC.

The chain recombines TRBV9 with TRBJ2-3; TRBD2 aligns across 8 bases. J lost 4 bases, V lost 4 bases, and 8 bases had no gene match. Germline V CDR1 and CDR2: SGDLS, YYNGEE. The CDR3 is made up of 15 amino acids. DNA of the CDR3: TGTGCCAGCAGCCTCGGGGGGGCAGGGGCAGATACGCAGTATTTT. Its protein product is CASSLGGAGADTQYF. Using reference TRBV9 and TRBJ2-3 for the parts outside the CDR3, the full variable domain is DSGVTQTPKHLITATGQRVTLRCSPRSGDLSVYWYQQSLDQGLQFLIQYYNGEERAKGNILERFSAQQFPDLHSELNLSSLELGDSALYFCASSLGGAGADTQYFGPGTRLTVL.

DNA of the CDR3: TGTGCCAGCAGCCTAACCGGGACAGGGGTGTCTAATGAGCAGTTCTTC. This codes for CASSLTGTGVSNEQFF. The rearrangement uses TRBV7-2 and TRBJ2-1; 10 bases line up with TRBD1. The germline CDR1 and CDR2 sequences are SGHTA and FQGNSA. The CDR3 is made up of 16 amino acids. The V segment lost 5 bases and the J segment 7 bases; nucleotides outside the gene matches: 11.

This clone was seen only a few times. This rearrangement joins TRBV7-2 to TRBJ2-7, with a weak D call TRBD2 (6 bases). The CDR3 runs 15 residues. V was trimmed by 6 bases and J by 4 bases, leaving 19 bases between them. The V gene's germline CDR1 is SGHTA and CDR2 FQGNSA. CDR3 sequence (DNA): TGTGCCAGCAGTTATCGGGGGTTTGTGAAATACGAGCAGTACTTC. It specifies CASSYRGFVKYEQYF.

The V call is TRBV27, the J call TRBJ2-7, with D tentatively TRBD2 (5 bases). Per the germline V gene, CDR1 is MNHEY and CDR2 is SMNVEV (reference sequence). The V end lost 3 bases, the J end lost 1 base, and 22 bases lay between the germline ends. This CDR3 has 18 amino acids. CDR3 bases: TGTGCCAGCAGTTTTTTCGGTAGCCGGGATTCCCGGTCCTACGAGCAGTACTTC. It yields the protein CASSFFGSRDSRSYEQYF.

This clone was seen more than once but under ten times. The chain joins TRBV14 to TRBJ2-1; 7 bases map to TRBD2. CDR1 and CDR2 (germline): SGHDN, FVKESK. The CDR3 covers 15 residues. V was clipped by 0 bases and J by 4 bases; unmatched bases: 3. The CDR3 sequence: CASSQDSGAYNEQFF. In nucleotides, the CDR3 is TGTGCCAGCAGCCAAGACAGCGGGGCTTACAATGAGCAGTTCTTC.

This clone was counted only a few times. The chain joins TRBV27 to TRBJ1-1; 7 positions agree with TRBD1. The CDR3 is 13 amino acids. V trimming: 5 bases; J trimming: 7 bases; junction bases outside the gene matches: 7. The germline CDR1 and CDR2 sequences are MNHEY and SMNVEV (reference sequence). This chain's CDR3 is CASSPRDRSEAFF. CDR3 nucleotide sequence: TGTGCCAGCAGTCCCCGGGACAGAAGTGAAGCTTTCTTT.

The V and J genes are TRBV7-9 and TRBJ1-1, with D possibly being TRBD1 (5 bases). Germline V gene sequence: CDR1 SEHNR, CDR2 FQNEAQ (reference sequence). This CDR3 is built from 15 residues. Between the trimmed V and J ends, which lost 4 bases and 7 bases, there was a span of 19 bases. CDR3 amino acids: CASSSLADSRDEAFF. In DNA form, the CDR3 reads TGTGCCAGCAGCTCCCTAGCCGACAGTCGAGATGAAGCTTTCTTT.

CDR3 loop: CASSVVERGAEQFF. CDR3 DNA: TGTGCCAGCAGCGTAGTGGAGCGGGGGGCTGAGCAGTTCTTC. The V call is TRBV9, the J call TRBJ2-1; TRBD2 aligns across 9 bases. CDR1 is SGDLS and CDR2 is YYNGEE in the germline V gene. The length of the CDR3 is 14 residues. With V trimmed by 0 bases and J by 9 bases, 4 bases remained unmatched.

Only a few counts were recorded for this clone. The chain has TRBV29-1 and TRBJ2-7; the D is unclear. V lost 0 bases and J 7 bases, leaving 10 bases between the germline ends. The V gene's germline CDR1 is SQVTM and CDR2 ANQGSEA. The CDR3 contains 12 residues. The CDR3 here is CSVEDKGREQYF. Here the CDR3 DNA reads TGCAGCGTTGAAGATAAGGGAAGGGAGCAGTACTTC.

CDR3 in amino acids: CASRDQAGTNEKLFF. The CDR3 nucleotides are TGTGCCAGCAGAGACCAGGCGGGAACTAATGAAAAACTGTTTTTT. The genes are TRBV10-3 and TRBJ1-4, with D uncertain. V gave up 10 bases and J gave up 1 base, with 16 bases separating them. The CDR3 spans 15 residues. The germline CDR1 and CDR2 sequences are ENHRY and SYGVKD.

This clone has a count of ten or more. The chain has TRBV23-1 and TRBJ2-4; D is unclear. TRBV23-1 is marked as an open reading frame, function uncertain. The V and J ends lost 7 bases and 10 bases respectively, with 20 bases between them. The CDR3 extends over 14 amino acids. The CDR3 sequence: CASKGVTCTRIQYF. As DNA, the CDR3 is TGCGCCAGCAAAGGAGTGACCTGTACGAGGATTCAGTACTTC.

This clone was counted a few times. The same CDR3 arises from other DNA sequences in this sample as well. The chain couples TRBV7-2 to TRBJ2-7; 7 bases align to TRBD2. V trimming: 0 bases; J trimming: 2 bases; junction bases outside the gene matches: 1. The CDR3 spans 14 residues. Germline values: CDR1 SGHTA, CDR2 FQGNSA. CDR3: CASSLAGGAYEQYF. DNA of the CDR3: TGTGCCAGCAGCTTAGCGGGAGGGGCCTACGAGCAGTACTTC.

This clone appeared many times. The chain links TRBV7-9 to TRBJ1-3; the D is unclear. Per the germline V gene, CDR1 is SEHNR and CDR2 is FQNEAQ (reference sequence). The CDR3 has 11 amino acids. CDR3 sequence (DNA): TGTGCTTATGTCTCTGGAAACACCATATATTTT. Its protein is CAYVSGNTIYF. Together with reference TRBV7-9 and TRBJ1-3, the CDR3 gives the full variable domain: DTGVSQNPRHKITKRGQNVTFRCDPISEHNRLYWYRQTLGQGPEFLTYFQNEAQLEKSRLLSDRFSAERPKGSFSTLEIQRTEQGDSAMYLCAYVSGNTIYFGEGSWLTVV.

This clone was seen a few times. This chain connects TRBV5-4 to TRBJ2-5, with D unresolved. The V end was cut by 4 bases, the J end by 2 bases, with 12 bases between. Germline V gene data show CDR1 as SGHNT and CDR2 as YYREEE (reference sequence). The CDR3 is 14 amino acids. The CDR3 spells CASSRAPEQETQYF. CDR3 nucleotide sequence: TGTGCCAGCAGCCGAGCGCCAGAGCAAGAGACCCAGTACTTC.

This clone turned up a few times. CDR3 sequence reads: CASSISGLRGETQYF. CDR3 nucleotide sequence: TGTGCCAGTAGTATAAGCGGACTCCGTGGAGAGACCCAGTACTTC. The chain has TRBV19 and TRBJ2-5, with D possibly being TRBD2 (5 bases). The CDR3 extends over 15 amino acids. V shed 2 bases and J shed 4 bases, with 14 bases lying between them. The germline V gene encodes CDR1 LNHDA and CDR2 SQIVND (reference sequence).

The CDR3: CSARDRAAQFF. Here the CDR3 DNA reads TGCAGTGCTAGAGATAGGGCAGCGCAGTTCTTC. The V and J genes are TRBV20-1 and TRBJ2-1, with D unclear. V was shortened by 0 bases and J by 12 bases, with 9 bases between the two germline ends. CDR1 and CDR2 (germline): DFQATT, SNEGSKA (reference sequence). CDR3 length: 11 amino acids.

This sequence joins TRBV5-4 and TRBJ2-4; 11 bases fit TRBD1. The germline V gene encodes CDR1 SGHNT and CDR2 YYREEE (reference sequence). V shed 5 bases and J 8 bases; nucleotides not matched to a gene: 12. The CDR3 totals 16 residues. The CDR3 spells CASSGQGQGEEYIQYF. The CDR3 DNA sequence: TGTGCCAGCAGTGGCCAGGGACAGGGGGAGGAGTACATTCAGTACTTC.

The CDR3 is CASSLTSGGAGNEQFF. CDR3 in DNA: TGTGCCAGCAGCTTGACTAGCGGGGGGGCCGGTAATGAGCAGTTCTTC. V gene TRBV7-2 combines with J gene TRBJ2-1; TRBD2 matches at 14 bases. Looked up from germline, CDR1 is SGHTA and CDR2 is FQGNSA. The trim removed 3 bases at V and 7 bases at J, leaving 5 bases unmatched. This CDR3 is 16 amino acids long.

This clone has at least ten counts. The genes are TRBV5-4 and TRBJ2-1; 10 bases are shared with TRBD2. Germline V lookup: CDR1 SGHNT, CDR2 YYREEE (reference sequence). V shed 1 base and J 8 bases; nucleotides not matched to a gene: 3. This CDR3 has 14 amino acids. The CDR3 DNA follows: TGTGCCAGCAGCTTGCACAGCGGGAGGGATGAGCAGTTCTTC. Protein sequence: CASSLHSGRDEQFF.

This clone was seen a handful of times. This chain links TRBV9 with TRBJ2-1; D not certain. This CDR3 spans 12 amino acids. V was cut by 0 bases and J by 6 bases, with 4 bases left in between. Germline V gene lookup returns CDR1 SGDLS and CDR2 YYNGEE. CDR3 in amino acids: CASSVALNEQFF. The CDR3 nucleotides read TGTGCCAGCAGCGTAGCTCTCAATGAGCAGTTCTTC.